A single sample gave rise to the 22 T cell receptor beta chains below, sequenced in a study of regulatory T cells in long-lasting Graves disease. CDR3-region Arm-PCR and iRepertoire HTBI primers produced the TCR beta libraries. A single record per CDR3 protein comes from TCRdb applying MiXCR to the multiplex PCR reads. The top ten hold 25% to 30% of the sample, which has roughly 380,000 distinct CDR3 sequences, approximately 16% seen once. Noted time point: newly diagnosed GD, antithyroid drugs for less than 3 months. PBMC RNA served as the TCR library source. This same sample was also taken into another study, of T cells in Graves' hyperthyroidism and ophthalmopathy.

This specimen consisted of peripheral blood mononuclear cells (PBMCs), obtained at new diagnosis, from a patient treated with antithyroid drugs. The receptors come from a man in his forties with Graves disease.

In this sample, this clonotype turned up many times. The gene calls are TRBV5-1 and TRBJ1-1; D is possibly TRBD1 (6 bases). This CDR3 has 13 residues. Trimming shortened V by 0 bases and J by 6 bases, and 9 bases separated the two germline ends. The germline gives CDR1 SGHRS, CDR2 YFSETQ. The CDR3 nucleotides read TGCGCCAGCAGCTTGGCACAGGGACCTGAAGCTTTCTTT. Its translation is CASSLAQGPEAFF.

In regard to this clonotype: A much larger clone differs by one base, so this may be a read error. The chain recombines TRBV13 with TRBJ1-5; D is unresolved. CDR1 is PRHDT and CDR2 is FYEKMQ in the germline V gene (reference sequence). This CDR3 spans 14 amino acids. CDR3 in amino acids: CVSSLGRATQPQHF. The CDR3 DNA sequence: TGTGTCAGCAGCTTAGGCCGGGCAACTCAGCCCCAGCATTTT.

This clonotype was observed at least ten times. This chain connects TRBV20-1 to TRBJ2-3; TRBD2 aligns across 11 bases. V shed 1 base, J shed 2 bases, and the junction held 8 bases outside the gene matches. Per germline, CDR1 DFQATT and CDR2 SNEGSKA (reference sequence). The CDR3 covers 17 residues. In DNA, the CDR3 is TGCAGTGCTAGAGGGTCAGGGACTAGCGGACTCACAGATACGCAGTATTTT. It codes for CSARGSGTSGLTDTQYF.

The table lists this clonotype with a count of one. The rearrangement uses TRBV11-2 and TRBJ1-2, with D unclear. The ends were cut back, 2 bases at V and 3 bases at J, with 13 bases in the middle. CDR1 is SGHAT, CDR2 FQNNGV, per germline. The CDR3 sequence is 15 residues long. This chain's CDR3 is CASSLSPWEDYGYTF. DNA of the CDR3: TGTGCCAGCAGCTTAAGCCCTTGGGAGGACTATGGCTACACCTTC.

This clonotype was seen a few times. A read error may explain this, as a much larger clone is one base away. The chain has TRBV11-2 and TRBJ1-1, with a possible D match to TRBD1 (5 bases). Germline V gene sequence: CDR1 SGHAT, CDR2 FQNNGV. The CDR3 contains 14 residues. V was trimmed by 5 bases and J by 4 bases, leaving 14 bases between them. The DNA of the CDR3 is TGTGCCAGCAGCCCCCGGGACTTGGGCACTGAAGCTTTCTTT. It specifies CASSPRDLGTEAFF. Full variable domain (rest looked up from reference TRBV11-2 and TRBJ1-1): EAGVAQSPRYKIIEKRQSVAFWCNPISGHATLYWYQQILGQGPKLLIQFQNNGVVDDSQLPKDRFSAERLKGVDSTLKIQPAKLEDSAVYLCASSPRDLGTEAFFGQGTRLTVV.

Points on this clonotype: A much larger clone sits a single nucleotide away, making a read error possible. V usage is TRBV6-1 and J usage is TRBJ2-5, with no clear D. This CDR3 comprises 13 residues. The germline gives CDR1 MNHNS, CDR2 SASEGT. CDR3 sequence (DNA): TGTGCCAACAGTGAAGTTAAGGAAGAGACCCAGTACTTC. Protein sequence: CANSEVKEETQYF.

This chain links TRBV27 with TRBJ2-1; 9 bases fit TRBD1. The CDR3 totals 15 residues. Germline V gives CDR1 MNHEY, CDR2 SMNVEV (reference sequence). The V segment lost 3 bases and the J segment 7 bases; nucleotides outside the gene matches: 7. The CDR3 loop is CASSFGTGSLNEQFF. The CDR3, as DNA: TGTGCCAGCAGTTTCGGGACAGGGTCGTTGAATGAGCAGTTCTTC.

The chain couples TRBV7-2 to TRBJ1-2, with 7 bases fitting TRBD1. Germline loops: CDR1 SGHTA, CDR2 FQGNSA. V was pared by 6 bases and J by 8 bases, with 9 bases of the junction left unmatched. This CDR3 contains 13 residues. The CDR3 DNA follows: TGTGCCAGCAGGTCGACAGGGATGTGGGGCTACACCTTC. Protein product: CASRSTGMWGYTF.

This clonotype was seen more than once but under ten times. The gene calls are TRBV5-1 and TRBJ2-7; D is perhaps TRBD1 (5 bases). The CDR3 length is 12 residues. V lost 4 bases and J 6 bases, leaving 11 bases between the germline ends. Germline V gene lookup returns CDR1 SGHRS and CDR2 YFSETQ. The CDR3 DNA is TGCGCCAGCAGCCCGACAGTGGGCGAGCAGTACTTC. Protein: CASSPTVGEQYF.

In this sample, this clonotype turned up many times. The rearrangement uses TRBV7-9 and TRBJ2-4; possibly TRBD1 or TRBD2 for D (6 bases each). The germline V and J ends were trimmed by 4 bases and 8 bases, with 15 bases remaining between them. Germline lookup yields CDR1 SEHNR and CDR2 FQNEAQ (reference sequence). This CDR3 contains 14 residues. DNA of the CDR3: TGTGCCAGCAGCTCGCCAGACAGGAGGGACATTCAGTACTTC. Protein sequence: CASSSPDRRDIQYF.

This clonotype was found many times. This sequence joins TRBV28 and TRBJ1-5, with unresolved D. CDR3 length: 15 residues. Germline V CDR1 and CDR2: MDHEN, SYDVKM. Trimming took off 3 bases at V and 1 base at J, with 10 bases between the two ends. CDR3 sequence (DNA): TGTGCCAGCAGTTTGCCCTCCCGGAGCAATCAGCCCCAGCATTTT. Protein sequence: CASSLPSRSNQPQHF.

This clonotype was picked up many times. The chain uses TRBV6-1 and TRBJ2-7, with 8 bases lining up with TRBD1. V lost 5 bases and J lost 3; bases outside the gene matches: 9. The CDR3 consists of 15 residues. CDR1 is MNHNS, CDR2 SASEGT, per germline. The chain's CDR3 is CASSSPGQASYEQYF. The CDR3 bases are TGTGCCAGCAGTAGTCCGGGACAGGCTAGCTACGAGCAGTACTTC.

In its sample, this clonotype was seen many times. The V call is TRBV2, the J call TRBJ2-3, with D perhaps matching TRBD1 (5 bases). The germline gives CDR1 SNHLY, CDR2 FYNNEI. Trimming pared 3 bases from V and 4 bases from J, leaving 11 bases between. The CDR3 is made up of 14 amino acids. CDR3 in DNA: TGTGCCAGCAGTGAGTCCAGGGCGGCAGATACGCAGTATTTT. It codes for CASSESRAADTQYF. Together with reference TRBV2 and TRBJ2-3, the CDR3 gives the full variable domain: EPEVTQTPSHQVTQMGQEVILRCVPISNHLYFYWYRQILGQKVEFLVSFYNNEISEKSEIFDDQFSVERPDGSNFTLKIRSTKLEDSAMYFCASSESRAADTQYFGPGTRLTVL.

CDR3 loop: CATSDLPGRSNIQYF. The CDR3 nucleotides read TGTGCCACCAGTGATTTGCCAGGAAGGTCAAACATTCAGTACTTC. The gene calls are TRBV24-1 and TRBJ2-4; D is undetermined. The CDR3 sequence is 15 residues long. Between the trimmed V and J ends, which lost 0 bases and 6 bases, there was a span of 11 bases. Germline V gene data show CDR1 as KGHDR and CDR2 as SFDVKD.

This clonotype appeared many times. The rearrangement uses TRBV11-3 and TRBJ2-1; the match to TRBD2 covers 8 bases. The CDR3 consists of 14 residues. V lost 5 bases to trimming and J lost 4 bases; unmatched junction nucleotides: 4. CDR1 and CDR2 from the germline V gene are SGHNT and YENEEA. The CDR3 protein is CASSKGGGYNEQFF. The CDR3 nucleotides read TGTGCCAGCAGCAAGGGCGGGGGGTACAATGAGCAGTTCTTC.

This clonotype was seen at least ten times. The J gene is TRBJ2-2, the V gene TRBV11-2, with D uncertain. The germline V gene encodes CDR1 SGHAT and CDR2 FQNNGV. Trimming removed 5 bases from V and 7 bases from J, with 14 bases in between. The CDR3 loop spans 14 amino acids. For the CDR3, the DNA is TGTGCCAGCAGCCGATACTCTACCCACGGGGAGCTGTTTTTT. This encodes CASSRYSTHGELFF.

The chain links TRBV9 to TRBJ1-1; the D gene is possibly TRBD1 (5 bases). Trimming shortened V by 3 bases and J by 11 bases, and 17 bases separated the two germline ends. CDR1 SGDLS and CDR2 YYNGEE come from the germline V gene. There are 13 residues in the CDR3. CDR3 nucleotide sequence: TGTGCCAGCAGCGCCGGGACCTCTCCCGGGGCTTTCTTT. Translation gives CASSAGTSPGAFF.

The chain joins TRBV7-2 to TRBJ1-4; unclear D gene. This CDR3 is built from 16 residues. Deletions cut 5 bases from V and 5 bases from J, with 18 bases between. The V gene's germline CDR1 is SGHTA and CDR2 FQGNSA. The CDR3 sequence: CASSARRDRTNEKLFF. The CDR3 coding sequence is TGTGCCAGCAGCGCTAGGAGGGATAGGACGAATGAAAAACTGTTTTTT.

This clonotype was recorded many times. J is TRBJ1-1 and V is TRBV6-9, with a possible D match to TRBD1 (6 bases). Germline V gene sequence: CDR1 MNHGY, CDR2 SVAAGI. The CDR3 totals 13 residues. V lost 4 bases to trimming and J lost 7 bases, with 13 bases between them. DNA for the CDR3: TGTGCCAGCAGTTCTGGGACACGCCATGAAGCTTTCTTT. Protein sequence: CASSSGTRHEAFF.

This clonotype was seen repeatedly, ten times or more. V usage is TRBV9 and J usage is TRBJ2-1; D not certain. The length of the CDR3 is 12 residues. Germline loops: CDR1 SGDLS, CDR2 YYNGEE. Trimming took 3 bases from V and 9 from J, leaving 10 bases between them. The CDR3 loop reads CASSGSSSEQFF. The CDR3, as DNA: TGTGCCAGCAGCGGTTCCTCGTCTGAGCAGTTCTTC. The entire variable domain, with the rest obtained from reference TRBV9 and TRBJ2-1, is as follows: DSGVTQTPKHLITATGQRVTLRCSPRSGDLSVYWYQQSLDQGLQFLIQYYNGEERAKGNILERFSAQQFPDLHSELNLSSLELGDSALYFCASSGSSSEQFFGPGTRLTVL.

Ten or more counts support this clonotype. The V call is TRBV12-3 or TRBV12-4, the J call TRBJ2-1, with 15 bases aligning to TRBD2. CDR3 length equals 17 residues. Trimming cost V 5 bases and J 4 bases; bases outside gene matches: 6. The CDR3 here is CASSPGLAGGKYNEQFF. For the CDR3, the DNA is TGTGCCAGCAGTCCCGGACTAGCGGGGGGGAAATACAATGAGCAGTTCTTC.

This clonotype has only a few counts. A much bigger clone sits one base away, suggesting this may be a read error. The gene calls are TRBV28 and TRBJ2-5, with 8 bases lining up with TRBD2. This CDR3 contains 15 residues. Germline V gene lookup returns CDR1 MDHEN and CDR2 SYDVKM. CDR3 region: CASSSLAGGEEIQYF. CDR3 DNA: TGTGCCAGCAGCTCCCTGGCGGGGGGAGAAGAGATCCAGTACTTC.